The 21 T cell receptor beta chains reported below all come from one sample, sequenced in a study of OX40 agonist ivuxolimab in advanced cancers. Some clones are missing from TCRdb's copy, which holds only in-frame ones; the method was immunoSEQ multiplex PCR. The table lists tens of thousands of clones, over 85% of them singletons. The sequencing here drew on CD4+ or CD8+ T cells sorted from blood, taken in a trial of the OX40 agonist ivuxolimab. These receptors were collected from an adult with an advanced solid tumor such as melanoma, head and neck, liver or kidney cancer.

This rearrangement joins TRBV6-1 to TRBJ1-2; perhaps TRBD1 as D (5 bases). Germline assignment: CDR1 MNHNS and CDR2 SASEGT. The V gene lost 4 bases and the J gene lost 0 bases, with 12 bases spanning the gap. The CDR3 extends over 15 amino acids. Written as DNA, the CDR3 is TGTGCCAGCAGTGGAGGGACCGACGCTAACTATGGCTACACCTTC. It translates to CASSGGTDANYGYTF.

This clone was seen just once. The chain couples TRBV7-6 to TRBJ2-1, with 14 bases identical to TRBD2. The trim removed 6 bases at V and 9 bases at J, leaving 7 bases unmatched. Germline lookup yields CDR1 SGHVS and CDR2 FNYEAQ. The CDR3 loop spans 15 amino acids. CDR3 amino acids: CASSSTSGRASEQFF. The DNA for the CDR3 is TGTGCCAGCAGTTCGACTAGCGGGAGGGCCAGTGAGCAGTTCTTC.

The genes are TRBV27 and TRBJ2-7; tentatively, D is TRBD2 (6 bases). Germline V CDR1 and CDR2: MNHEY, SMNVEV (reference sequence). Trimming left V 6 bases short and J 1 base short, with 13 bases between. This CDR3 has 14 residues. The DNA of the CDR3 is TGTGCCAGCAGCTCTATCGGGAGATCCTACGAGCAGTACTTC. Protein: CASSSIGRSYEQYF.

The chain carries TRBV5-4 and TRBJ2-5; perhaps TRBD2 as D (6 bases). Germline V CDR1 and CDR2: SGHNT, YYREEE (reference sequence). The length of the CDR3 is 13 residues. V lost 3 bases, J lost 3 bases, and 9 bases lay in between. The CDR3 spells CASSSPSEETQYF. The CDR3 coding sequence is TGTGCCAGCAGCTCCCCTAGCGAAGAGACCCAGTACTTC.

The chain carries TRBV27 and TRBJ2-7; 8 nucleotides line up with TRBD2. J was trimmed by 7 bases and V by 4 bases; bases with no gene match: 9. Per the germline V gene, CDR1 is MNHEY and CDR2 is SMNVEV (reference sequence). CDR3 length equals 14 residues. The CDR3 here is CASSWAGGPTEQYF. DNA for the CDR3: TGTGCCAGCAGTTGGGCGGGAGGCCCTACGGAGCAGTACTTC.

The gene calls are TRBV4-1 and TRBJ2-3; 10 bases agree with TRBD2. V was pared by 1 base and J by 3 bases, with 10 bases of the junction left unmatched. The CDR3 sequence is 18 residues long. Germline CDR1 is MGHRA and CDR2 is YSYEKL. This chain's CDR3 is CASSQAGLAEIGTDTQYF. CDR3 in DNA: TGCGCCAGCAGCCAAGCCGGACTAGCGGAAATAGGGACAGATACGCAGTATTTT.

The rearrangement uses TRBV13 and TRBJ1-1; D perhaps matches TRBD1 (6 bases). The CDR3 length is 15 residues. The V and J ends lost 5 bases and 4 bases respectively, with 17 bases between them. The germline V gene has CDR1 PRHDT and CDR2 FYEKMQ (reference sequence). CDR3 sequence (DNA): TGTGCCAGCAGCCCCGGGACACTTAGGGGCACTGAAGCTTTCTTT. Its translation: CASSPGTLRGTEAFF.

The chain couples TRBV6-5 to TRBJ2-1, with a tentative D call TRBD1 (5 bases). Looked up from germline, CDR1 is MNHEY and CDR2 is SVGAGI. The V and J ends lost 6 bases and 8 bases respectively, with 14 bases between them. There are 13 residues in the CDR3. This chain's CDR3 is CASSLLGPDEQFF. The CDR3 bases are TGTGCCAGCAGCCTACTGGGGCCAGATGAGCAGTTCTTC.

The CDR3 DNA reads TGTGCCAGCAGCTCGGCGGCAACCGGGGAGCTGTTTTTT. Translation: CASSSAATGELFF. This chain links TRBV11-1 with TRBJ2-2; D not certain. Trimming pared 4 bases from V and 5 bases from J, leaving 8 bases between. The CDR3 contains 13 residues. The germline V gene has CDR1 SGHAT and CDR2 FQDESV (reference sequence).

The genes are TRBV6-4 and TRBJ2-1; TRBD1 agrees at 8 bases. Germline V gives CDR1 MRHNA, CDR2 SNTAGT. Unmatched junction bases numbered 4, after V lost 3 bases and J lost 3 bases. The CDR3 sequence is 15 residues long. The CDR3 sequence is CASSESTGGYNEQFF. DNA for the CDR3: TGTGCCAGCAGTGAGTCCACAGGGGGCTACAATGAGCAGTTCTTC.

With regard to this clone: One end of the junction is discordant with germline, which a read error may explain. CDR3 DNA: TGTGCCAGCACCTTACTAGCACAAACCTACGAGCAGTACTTC. It is translated as CASTLLAQTYEQYF. The rearrangement uses TRBV11-2 and TRBJ2-7; D may be TRBD2 (6 bases). The CDR3 has 14 amino acids. CDR1 is SGHAT and CDR2 is FQNNGV in the germline V gene.

Here the CDR3 DNA reads TGTGCCAGCAGCCCCGGAGGAGCGGGAGGGACTAGCACAGATACGCAGTATTTT. Protein: CASSPGGAGGTSTDTQYF. The chain joins TRBV7-6 to TRBJ2-3; 10 bases line up with TRBD2. The CDR3 spans 18 residues. Germline lookup yields CDR1 SGHVS and CDR2 FNYEAQ. J was trimmed by 0 bases and V by 5 bases; bases with no gene match: 11.

The genes are TRBV19 and TRBJ2-4; D call uncertain. This CDR3 has 14 residues. The germline CDR1 and CDR2 sequences are LNHDA and SQIVND (reference sequence). V lost 1 base and J 7 bases, leaving 11 bases between the germline ends. The CDR3 reads CASSIGTPLNIQYF. The CDR3 coding sequence is TGTGCCAGTAGTATAGGCACTCCCCTGAACATTCAGTACTTC.

The chain carries TRBV28 and TRBJ2-7, with D perhaps matching TRBD2 (7 bases). Trimming took off 7 bases at V and 5 bases at J, with 18 bases between the two ends. CDR3 length: 14 amino acids. CDR1 is MDHEN and CDR2 is SYDVKM in the germline V gene. The CDR3 reads CASIRGAVGNEQYF. The DNA of the CDR3 is TGTGCCAGCATCCGGGGGGCGGTGGGGAACGAGCAGTACTTC.

The chain uses TRBV7-6 and TRBJ2-7, with TRBD1 as a possible D gene (5 bases). CDR3 length equals 15 residues. V was pared by 0 bases and J by 5 bases, with 14 bases between. Looked up from germline, CDR1 is SGHVS and CDR2 is FNYEAQ. Here the CDR3 DNA reads TGTGCCAGCAGCTTAGCTGCTCAGGGCATAAACGAGCAGTACTTC. Translating it yields CASSLAAQGINEQYF.

The chain is built from TRBV19 and TRBJ1-1; 8 bases are a match to TRBD1. Germline CDR1 reads LNHDA; CDR2 reads SQIVND (reference sequence). This CDR3 is 13 amino acids long. V lost 5 bases and J lost 10; bases outside the gene matches: 9. In DNA form, the CDR3 reads TGTGCCAGTAGTCCAGGGACAGGTGGTGCAGCTTTCTTT. Amino acids: CASSPGTGGAAFF.

CDR3 loop: CASRDRSFNTDTQYF. The DNA for the CDR3 is TGTGCCAGCAGGGACAGGAGCTTCAATACAGATACGCAGTATTTT. V usage is TRBV6-1 and J usage is TRBJ2-3; TRBD1 aligns across 7 bases. V shed 6 bases and J 3 bases; nucleotides not matched to a gene: 9. CDR3 length equals 15 residues. Germline lookup yields CDR1 MNHNS and CDR2 SASEGT.

This clone came up once. The chain employs TRBV5-1 and TRBJ2-2, with D possibly TRBD2 on 6 matching bases. V was pared by 2 bases and J by 1 base, with 15 bases between. Germline CDR1 reads SGHRS; CDR2 reads YFSETQ. The CDR3 consists of 17 residues. The chain's CDR3 is CASSFLWERVNTGELFF. CDR3 nucleotide sequence: TGCGCCAGCAGCTTCCTATGGGAGCGGGTGAACACCGGGGAGCTGTTTTTT.

This sequence joins TRBV11-2 and TRBJ2-3, with 9 bases fitting TRBD2. V shed 4 bases, J shed 5 bases, and the junction held 10 bases outside the gene matches. The CDR3 is made up of 16 amino acids. CDR1 is SGHAT, CDR2 FQNNGV, per germline. The CDR3 nucleotides read TGTGCCAGCAGCTCCTGGGGAGCGGGAGGTAAAGATACGCAGTATTTT. Translation gives CASSSWGAGGKDTQYF.

The rearrangement uses TRBV5-4 and TRBJ2-7, with D perhaps matching TRBD1 or TRBD2 (6 bases each). Trimming took off 0 bases at V and 2 bases at J, with 9 bases between the two ends. The CDR3 length is 14 residues. CDR1 and CDR2 from the germline V gene are SGHNT and YYREEE (reference sequence). The CDR3 coding sequence is TGTGCCAGCAGCTTGGTAGGGGGGACCTACGAGCAGTACTTC. Its translation is CASSLVGGTYEQYF.

The chain uses TRBV30 and TRBJ1-2; possible D gene TRBD1, 5 bases. Germline CDR1 is GTSNPN and CDR2 is SVGIG (reference sequence). The CDR3 covers 10 residues. The DNA for the CDR3 is TGTGCGGGGACGGGTTATGGCTACACCTTC. Translated, it gives CAGTGYGYTF.